The 5 T cell receptor beta chains in this list originate from one sample, sequenced in a study of blood T cell repertoires in COVID-19. The protocol was immunoSEQ multiplex PCR, while the TCRdb copy is restricted to in-frame clones and leaves out a portion. The table lists about 200,000 clones, 83% of them singletons. Material: peripheral blood. The receptors stem from a woman aged 40 to 55 with active or convalescent COVID-19.

The chain uses TRBV24-1 and TRBJ2-3; 14 bases line up with TRBD2. Germline V gene sequence: CDR1 KGHDR, CDR2 SFDVKD. With V trimmed by 8 bases and J by 4 bases, 16 bases remained unmatched. The CDR3 is 19 amino acids. The DNA for the CDR3 is TGTGCCACCATTAGAGAGGGGGCCGGGACTAGCGGGAGCCCAGATACGCAGTATTTT. Protein sequence: CATIREGAGTSGSPDTQYF.

The V gene is TRBV7-2, the J gene TRBJ2-7, with a tentative D call TRBD2 (7 bases). This CDR3 comprises 13 residues. Trimming shortened V by 5 bases and J by 2 bases, and 10 bases separated the two germline ends. Germline-derived CDR1 and CDR2 are SGHTA and FQGNSA. The CDR3 DNA reads as TGTGCCAGCAGCGGGGGGGCCCCCTACGAGCAGTACTTC. The encoded protein is CASSGGAPYEQYF.

Notes on this clone: The same CDR3 arises from other DNA sequences in this sample as well. The rearrangement uses TRBV5-1 and TRBJ1-3; D gene uncertain. The CDR3 spans 14 residues. V shed 4 bases and J shed 2 bases, with 10 bases lying between them. Per the germline V gene, CDR1 is SGHRS and CDR2 is YFSETQ. The CDR3 nucleotides are TGCGCCAGCAGCCTGGGCGGGGCTGGAAACACCATATATTTT. It is translated as CASSLGGAGNTIYF.

This clone was counted between two and nine times. The J gene is TRBJ2-2, the V gene TRBV9, with 7 bases fitting TRBD1. The length of the CDR3 is 16 residues. J lost 4 bases, V lost 0 bases, and 6 bases had no gene match. Germline CDR1 SGDLS, CDR2 YYNGEE. The CDR3 loop reads CASSVVDRASTGELFF. Written as DNA, the CDR3 is TGTGCCAGCAGCGTAGTAGACAGGGCGAGCACCGGGGAGCTGTTTTTT.

The rearrangement links TRBV24-1 to TRBJ1-2; TRBD1 aligns across 10 bases. This CDR3 spans 13 amino acids. Germline V gives CDR1 KGHDR, CDR2 SFDVKD. Unmatched junction bases numbered 2, after V lost 9 bases and J lost 2 bases. CDR3 amino acids: CATQGQGNYGYTF. As DNA, the CDR3 is TGTGCCACCCAGGGACAGGGGAACTATGGCTACACCTTC.